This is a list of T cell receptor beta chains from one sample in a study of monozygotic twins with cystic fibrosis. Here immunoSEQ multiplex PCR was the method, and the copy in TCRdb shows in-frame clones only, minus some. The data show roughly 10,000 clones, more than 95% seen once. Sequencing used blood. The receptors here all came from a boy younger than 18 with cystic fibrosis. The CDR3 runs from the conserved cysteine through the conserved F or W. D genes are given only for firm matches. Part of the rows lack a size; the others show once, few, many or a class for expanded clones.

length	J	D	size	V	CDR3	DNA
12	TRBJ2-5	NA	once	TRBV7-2	CASSRRLETQYF	TGTGCCAGCAGTCGTAGGCTAGAGACCCAGTACTTC
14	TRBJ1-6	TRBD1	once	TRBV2	CASSEGTGGSPLHF	TGTGCCAGCAGTGAGGGCACAGGGGGTTCACCCCTCCACTTT
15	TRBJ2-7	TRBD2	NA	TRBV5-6	CASSHLLRGTYEQYF	TGTGCCAGCAGCCACCTATTGCGGGGGACCTACGAGCAGTACTTC
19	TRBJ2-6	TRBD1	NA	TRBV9	CASSVSGTASDSGANVLTF	TGTGCCAGCAGCGTAAGTGGGACAGCTTCCGACTCTGGGGCCAACGTCCTGACTTTC
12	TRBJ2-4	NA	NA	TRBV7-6	CASSSRIDIQYF	TGTGCCAGCAGCTCGAGGATTGACATTCAGTACTTC
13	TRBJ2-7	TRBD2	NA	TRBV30	CAWSLREADEQYF	TGTGCCTGGAGCTTGCGGGAGGCGGACGAGCAGTACTTC
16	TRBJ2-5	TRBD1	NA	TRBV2	CASTPGQGAPQETQYF	TGTGCCAGCACCCCGGGACAGGGGGCACCACAAGAGACCCAGTACTTC
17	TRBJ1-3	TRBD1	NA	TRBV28	CASARTGGRIFGNTIYF	TGTGCCAGCGCTAGGACAGGGGGCCGAATATTTGGAAACACCATATATTTT
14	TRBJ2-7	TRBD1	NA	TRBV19	CASSPPGTGTEQYF	TGTGCCAGTAGTCCTCCCGGGACAGGGACCGAGCAGTACTTC
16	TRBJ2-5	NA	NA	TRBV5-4	CASSLERGEGEETQYF	TGTGCCAGCAGCTTGGAACGCGGGGAAGGAGAAGAGACCCAGTACTTC
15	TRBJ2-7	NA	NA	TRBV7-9	CASSLVGGTHYEQYF	TGTGCCAGCAGCTTAGTAGGTGGCACCCACTACGAGCAGTACTTC
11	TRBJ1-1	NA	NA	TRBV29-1	CSVPHGTEAFF	TGCAGCGTCCCACATGGCACTGAAGCTTTCTTT
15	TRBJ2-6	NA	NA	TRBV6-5	CASSYSDTGANVLTF	TGTGCCAGCAGTTACTCTGACACTGGGGCCAACGTCCTGACTTTC
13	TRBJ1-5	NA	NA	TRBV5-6	CASSLVGDQPQHF	TGTGCCAGCAGCTTGGTGGGGGATCAGCCCCAGCATTTT
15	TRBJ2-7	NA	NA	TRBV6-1	CASSVGDGGRYEQYF	TGTGCCAGCAGTGTTGGGGACGGAGGCCGCTACGAGCAGTACTTC
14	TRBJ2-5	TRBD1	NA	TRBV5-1	CASSLTQGEETQYF	TGCGCCAGCAGCTTGACACAGGGGGAAGAGACCCAGTACTTC
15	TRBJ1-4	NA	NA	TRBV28	CASSPDESTNEKLFF	TGTGCCAGCAGCCCCGACGAATCAACTAATGAAAAACTGTTTTTT
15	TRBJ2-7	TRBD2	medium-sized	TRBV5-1	CASSLVAGGPHEQYF	TGCGCCAGCAGCTTAGTAGCGGGAGGGCCACACGAGCAGTACTTC
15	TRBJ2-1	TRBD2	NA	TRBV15	CATSSSGGPYNEQFF	TGTGCCACCAGTAGCAGCGGGGGACCGTACAATGAGCAGTTCTTC
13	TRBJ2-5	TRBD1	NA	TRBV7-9	CASSSTGVETQYF	TGTGCCAGCAGCTCCACAGGGGTAGAGACCCAGTACTTC
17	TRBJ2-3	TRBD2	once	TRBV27	CASSPQTLAGVPDTQYF	TGTGCCAGCAGTCCCCAAACCCTGGCGGGGGTCCCAGATACGCAGTATTTT
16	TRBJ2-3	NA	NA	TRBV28	CASSSIQAASTDTQYF	TGTGCCAGCAGTTCAATACAGGCCGCTAGCACAGATACGCAGTATTTT
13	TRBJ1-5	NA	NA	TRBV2	CASSGEGNQPQHF	TGTGCCAGCAGTGGTGAGGGAAACCAGCCCCAGCATTTT
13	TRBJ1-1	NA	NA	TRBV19	CASSTVAGAEAFF	TGTGCCAGTAGTACCGTCGCGGGGGCGGAAGCTTTCTTT
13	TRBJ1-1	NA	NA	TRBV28	CASTAGPNTEAFF	TGTGCCAGCACCGCCGGACCGAACACTGAAGCTTTCTTT
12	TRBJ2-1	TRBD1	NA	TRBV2	CASSNRGISLFF	TGTGCCAGCTCAAACAGGGGAATTTCCCTGTTCTTC
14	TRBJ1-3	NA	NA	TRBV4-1	CASSGTGTGNTIYF	TGCGCCAGCAGCGGTACAGGGACTGGAAACACCATATATTTT
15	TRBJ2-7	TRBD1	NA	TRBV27	CASTRLGQGESEQYF	TGTGCCAGCACCAGACTGGGACAGGGGGAAAGCGAGCAGTACTTC
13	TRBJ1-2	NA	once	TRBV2	CASTWQTIYGYTF	TGTGCCAGCACGTGGCAGACGATCTATGGCTACACCTTC
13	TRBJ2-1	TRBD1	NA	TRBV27	CASAGTVYNEQFF	TGTGCCAGTGCTGGGACAGTATACAATGAGCAGTTCTTC
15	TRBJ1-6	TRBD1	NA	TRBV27	CASRSSKGAGSPLHF	TGTGCCAGCAGGTCTTCTAAGGGGGCCGGTTCACCCCTCCACTTT
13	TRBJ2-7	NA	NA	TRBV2	CASTRLSSYEQYF	TGTGCCAGCACTAGGTTAAGCTCCTACGAGCAGTACTTC
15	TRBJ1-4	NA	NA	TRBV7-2	CASSPRGGKGEKLFF	TGTGCCAGCAGCCCCCGGGGAGGGAAGGGTGAAAAACTGTTTTTT
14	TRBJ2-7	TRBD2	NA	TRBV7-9	CASSRGGGRYEQYF	TGTGCCAGCAGCCGCGGCGGGGGAAGATACGAGCAGTACTTC
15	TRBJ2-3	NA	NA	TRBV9	CASGPVAAYTDTQYF	TGTGCCAGCGGCCCGGTCGCAGCTTACACAGATACGCAGTATTTT
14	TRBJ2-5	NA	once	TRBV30	CAWSVRWGTETQYF	TGTGCCTGGAGTGTCCGATGGGGAACGGAGACCCAGTACTTC
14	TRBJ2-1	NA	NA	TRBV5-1	CASYRASEYNEQFF	TGCGCCAGCTATCGGGCGTCTGAATACAATGAGCAGTTCTTC
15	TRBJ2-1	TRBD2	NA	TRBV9	CASSPGLAGWDEQFF	TGTGCCAGCAGCCCAGGACTAGCGGGGTGGGATGAGCAGTTCTTC
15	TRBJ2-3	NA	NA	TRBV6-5	CASSPVGYPPDTQYF	TGTGCCAGCAGTCCGGTCGGGTATCCCCCCGATACGCAGTATTTT
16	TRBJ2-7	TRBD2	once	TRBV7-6	CASSLAGTGGSYEQYF	TGTGCCAGCAGCCTGGCGGGGACGGGGGGTTCCTACGAGCAGTACTTC
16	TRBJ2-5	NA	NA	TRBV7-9	CASSDGANRDTETQYF	TGTGCCAGCAGCGATGGGGCGAACCGGGACACTGAGACCCAGTACTTC